The clone carrying this TCR beta chain appeared a single time. The junction departs from germline at one end; a sequencing error may be responsible. This entry comes from a study of tumor-infiltrating lymphocytes in primary liver carcinoma. The roughly 19-32 mg bulk tissue piece was not sorted before simultaneous RNA and DNA extraction. A constant-region primer primed TCR beta cDNA synthesis from 400 to 600 ng of total RNA. Three rounds of nested multiplex PCR with slightly modified ARM-PCR produced TCR beta libraries. TCRdb recomputed calls from the multiplex PCR reads with MiXCR, one row per CDR3 protein. The table includes about 59,000 distinct CDR3 sequences, approximately 70% detected once. This TCR was recovered from a man aged 40-55 years with primary liver carcinoma and hepatitis B virus infection. Sequencing used liver tumor tissue from sampling region 2. The subset denotes: tumor region T2, inferior pole.

For the CDR3, the DNA is TGTGCCAGCAGTCAAGACTATGGGGCCAACGTCCCGACTTTC. Encoded protein: CASSQDYGANVPTF. The chain combines TRBV6-5 with TRBJ2-6; D may be TRBD1 or TRBD2 (5 bases each). CDR3 size: 14 residues. Germline CDR1 reads MNHEY; CDR2 reads SVGAGI.